This TCR beta chain emerged from a study of shared clonotypes between healthy human individuals. Notes on this clone: Its antigen is not known.

Study results and caveats: Among donors, clonotype sharing was expected to be affected by sequencing depth.

CDR3 length: 14 amino acids. Germline CDR1 and CDR2: MNHEY and SMNVEV (reference sequence). The V gene lost 5 bases and the J gene lost 3 bases, with 12 bases spanning the gap. On sorted subsets, replicate PCRs used 150 to 250 ng DNA, or about 30,000 T cell genomes. Assay used: immunoSEQ multiplex PCR; TCRdb lists only in-frame clones, some missing. The table shows fewer than 1 million clones, with around 96% occurring only once. CD45RO-negative cells were positively selected for CCR7, leaving out terminally differentiated effector memory CD45RA+ cells. Sequenced sample: naive CD8+ T cells sorted from blood. The TCR originated in a man aged 30-40 years in good health. The genes are TRBV27 and TRBJ2-3, with D maybe TRBD2 (6 bases). The CDR3 sequence is CASSPGGGTDTQYF. Here the CDR3 DNA reads TGTGCCAGCAGTCCAGGCGGAGGGACAGATACGCAGTATTTT.